Listed here are 27 T cell receptor beta chains from one sample, sequenced in a study of T cell repertoires in cytomegalovirus infection. One entry per CDR3 protein results from TCRdb running MiXCR on the reads. The repertoire holds approximately 500,000 distinct CDR3 sequences, with about 10% as singletons. The sequenced sample was PBMCs. The source is a human donor in good health (CMV status not recorded). Some clones in this sample may be carry-over from other donors' samples.

In this sample, this clonotype turned up many times. This chain connects TRBV7-2 to TRBJ1-1; D not certain. The germline V and J ends were trimmed by 3 bases and 3 bases, with 11 bases remaining between them. Germline V CDR1 and CDR2: SGHTA, FQGNSA. The CDR3 is 14 amino acids. CDR3 sequence: CASSFPGSYTEAFF. Here the CDR3 DNA reads TGTGCCAGCAGCTTCCCTGGGTCTTACACTGAAGCTTTCTTT.

This clonotype appeared many times. The CDR3: CASSRMDRDADTQYF. DNA of the CDR3: TGTGCCAGCAGCCGGATGGACAGGGACGCAGATACGCAGTATTTT. This chain links TRBV7-9 with TRBJ2-3; 8 bases are shared with TRBD1. The CDR3 spans 15 residues. The trim removed 5 bases at V and 4 bases at J, leaving 8 bases unmatched. CDR1 and CDR2 (germline): SEHNR, FQNEAQ (reference sequence).

This clonotype was counted at least ten times. This rearrangement joins TRBV7-9 to TRBJ2-3; D call uncertain. The CDR3 covers 13 residues. In germline, CDR1 is SEHNR, CDR2 FQNEAQ (reference sequence). V lost 8 bases and J 2 bases, leaving 11 bases between the germline ends. The CDR3 here is CASHPSNTDTQYF. In DNA form, the CDR3 reads TGTGCCAGCCACCCCAGTAACACAGATACGCAGTATTTT.

This clonotype was detected ten times or more. The V and J genes are TRBV12-5 and TRBJ1-5; 7 bases match TRBD1. Germline V gene lookup returns CDR1 LGHNT and CDR2 FRNRAP. This CDR3 spans 15 amino acids. The ends lost 5 bases at V and 4 bases at J; junction bases unmatched: 8. The CDR3 is CASGATGQLNQPQHF. CDR3 bases: TGTGCTAGTGGTGCCACGGGACAGCTTAATCAGCCCCAGCATTTT.

This clonotype was seen more than once but under ten times. This chain connects TRBV27 to TRBJ1-5; 9 nucleotides line up with TRBD1. The ends lost 3 bases at V and 6 bases at J; junction bases unmatched: 6. This CDR3 comprises 15 residues. Per germline, CDR1 MNHEY and CDR2 SMNVEV (reference sequence). Written as DNA, the CDR3 is TGTGCCAGCAGTTTTACAGGGGGCGGTGGTCAGCCCCAGCATTTT. Translation: CASSFTGGGGQPQHF.

There are many counts of this clonotype. The CDR3 here is CASSRDVQETQYF. The CDR3 DNA follows: TGTGCCAGCAGCCGGGACGTCCAAGAGACCCAGTACTTC. The V and J genes are TRBV7-9 and TRBJ2-5; D possibly matches TRBD1 or TRBD2 (5 bases each). This CDR3 has 13 amino acids. Looked up from germline, CDR1 is SEHNR and CDR2 is FQNEAQ (reference sequence). With 5 bases removed from V and 1 base from J, the gap between germline ends came to 8 bases.

This clonotype came up a few times. V is TRBV11-2 and J is TRBJ2-2; 11 positions agree with TRBD2. The CDR3 sequence is 16 residues long. V gave up 5 bases and J gave up 7 bases; unmatched junction bases: 9. CDR1 and CDR2 (germline): SGHAT, FQNNGV. CDR3 DNA: TGTGCCAGCAGCCCCTTAGCGGGAGGGCTTTACGGGGAGCTGTTTTTT. It yields the protein CASSPLAGGLYGELFF.

This clonotype has a count of ten or more. The V gene is TRBV7-9, the J gene TRBJ1-2; the D is unclear. V was trimmed by 5 bases and J by 0 bases, leaving 13 bases between them. The CDR3 extends over 15 amino acids. In germline, CDR1 is SEHNR, CDR2 FQNEAQ (reference sequence). CDR3: CASSPLSVANYGYTF. In DNA, the CDR3 is TGTGCCAGCAGCCCCCTATCCGTAGCTAACTATGGCTACACCTTC.

This clonotype was seen many times. The rearrangement links TRBV7-8 to TRBJ1-5, with a weak D call TRBD1 (5 bases). The CDR3 runs to 15 residues. The V and J ends lost 4 bases and 0 bases respectively, with 10 bases between them. Germline V lookup: CDR1 SGHVS, CDR2 FQNEAQ. The CDR3, as DNA: TGTGCCAGCAGCTCCGACAGTTATAGCAATCAGCCCCAGCATTTT. This encodes CASSSDSYSNQPQHF.

This clonotype showed up many times. CDR3 sequence (DNA): TGTGCCAGCAGCCAAGGATCGGGGGGCAATGGGTGGGCAGATACGCAGTATTTT. It yields the protein CASSQGSGGNGWADTQYF. The chain carries TRBV4-2 and TRBJ2-3; D may be TRBD2 (7 bases). Germline V gene data show CDR1 as LGHNA and CDR2 as YNFKEQ. The V and J ends lost 1 base and 4 bases respectively, with 21 bases between them. This CDR3 contains 18 residues.

This clonotype was detected ten times or more. This chain links TRBV18 with TRBJ1-2; the D gene is possibly TRBD1 (5 bases). V was clipped by 5 bases and J by 4 bases, with 20 bases between them. Germline values: CDR1 KGHSH, CDR2 LQKENI. The CDR3 spans 16 residues. The chain's CDR3 is CASSNLTADSSYGYTF. The DNA for the CDR3 is TGTGCCAGCTCAAACCTGACAGCGGATTCAAGCTATGGCTACACCTTC. Full variable domain (outside the CDR3, taken from reference TRBV18 and TRBJ1-2): NAGVMQNPRHLVRRRGQEARLRCSPMKGHSHVYWYRQLPEEGLKFMVYLQKENIIDESGMPKERFSAEFPKEGPSILRIQQVVRGDSAAYFCASSNLTADSSYGYTFGSGTRLTVV.

There are many counts of this clonotype. The chain links TRBV7-6 to TRBJ2-3, with D perhaps matching TRBD1 (6 bases). The CDR3 has 15 amino acids. Germline CDR1 and CDR2: SGHVS and FNYEAQ. Trimming stripped 5 bases from V and 0 bases from J, with 12 bases between. CDR3 DNA: TGTGCCAGCAGCACCACAGGGTTTAGCACAGATACGCAGTATTTT. Its protein product is CASSTTGFSTDTQYF.

In regard to this clonotype: Compared with germline, one end of the junction differs, possibly owing to a read error. The V gene is TRBV5-1, the J gene TRBJ2-5; TRBD1 or TRBD2 may be the D gene (5 bases each). The CDR3 runs 13 residues. Germline loops: CDR1 SGHRS, CDR2 YFSETQ. The CDR3, as DNA: TGCGCCAGGAGCTTCGAGGGGCGAGAGACCCAGTACTTC. Residues: CARSFEGRETQYF.

This clonotype was detected only a few times. The genes are TRBV27 and TRBJ2-5; TRBD1 aligns across 8 bases. This CDR3 region has 16 residues. CDR1 is MNHEY and CDR2 is SMNVEV in the germline V gene (reference sequence). V gave up 6 bases and J gave up 4 bases; unmatched junction bases: 13. This chain's CDR3 is CASSTNRGVGLETQYF. For the CDR3, the DNA is TGTGCCAGCAGCACCAACAGGGGGGTAGGATTAGAGACCCAGTACTTC.

This clonotype occurred many times. This sequence joins TRBV7-2 and TRBJ1-4, with 10 bases identical to TRBD1. V dropped 1 base and J dropped 10; count of bases not matched to a gene: 9. CDR3 size: 16 residues. CDR1 is SGHTA and CDR2 is FQGNSA in the germline V gene. CDR3 sequence reads: CASSLVRGQGSGKLFF. The CDR3 bases are TGTGCCAGCAGCTTAGTTCGGGGACAGGGGAGTGGAAAACTGTTTTTT.

Many counts were recorded for this clonotype. The chain recombines TRBV4-2 with TRBJ1-2; 10 nucleotides align to TRBD1. V shed 0 bases and J 2 bases; nucleotides not matched to a gene: 3. Germline CDR1 LGHNA, CDR2 YNFKEQ. The CDR3 loop spans 16 amino acids. Here the CDR3 DNA reads TGTGCCAGCAGCCAAGAGAAGGACAGGGGGAACTATGGCTACACCTTC. It yields the protein CASSQEKDRGNYGYTF.

This clonotype was detected ten times or more. The rearrangement uses TRBV6-1 and TRBJ2-3; D might be TRBD1 or TRBD2, each matching 5 bases. Germline V gene data show CDR1 as MNHNS and CDR2 as SASEGT. Trimming removed 3 bases at V and 8 bases at J, with 15 bases between. The CDR3 runs to 14 residues. The DNA of the CDR3 is TGTGCCAGCAGTGACGGGACCCGATCGGGTACGCAGTATTTT. This sequence encodes CASSDGTRSGTQYF.

This clonotype was counted at least ten times. V and J are TRBV2 and TRBJ1-1; D uncertain. Per the germline V gene, CDR1 is SNHLY and CDR2 is FYNNEI. Trimming left V 2 bases short and J 1 base short, with 8 bases between. The CDR3 extends over 14 amino acids. CDR3 nucleotide sequence: TGTGCCAGCAGTGAAATAACTTCGAACACTGAAGCTTTCTTT. Its protein product is CASSEITSNTEAFF. Full variable domain (rest looked up from reference TRBV2 and TRBJ1-1): EPEVTQTPSHQVTQMGQEVILRCVPISNHLYFYWYRQILGQKVEFLVSFYNNEISEKSEIFDDQFSVERPDGSNFTLKIRSTKLEDSAMYFCASSEITSNTEAFFGQGTRLTVV.

This clonotype has just a few counts. V usage is TRBV30 and J usage is TRBJ2-2; maybe TRBD1 (6 bases). The ends were cut back, 1 base at V and 6 bases at J, with 9 bases in the middle. This CDR3 has 13 amino acids. Germline V gene sequence: CDR1 GTSNPN, CDR2 SVGIG (reference sequence). The chain's CDR3 is CAWSARGAGELFF. Here the CDR3 DNA reads TGTGCCTGGAGTGCCAGGGGAGCCGGGGAGCTGTTTTTT.

With respect to this clonotype: A much larger clone differs from this one at a single base, so this may be a read error. The chain carries TRBV7-3 and TRBJ2-1, with D hard to call. The CDR3 has 15 amino acids. Between the trimmed V and J ends, which lost 2 bases and 6 bases, there was a span of 14 bases. CDR1 SGHTA and CDR2 FQGTGA come from the germline V gene. The CDR3 region is CASSLWANGFNEQFF. The DNA for the CDR3 is TGTGCCAGCAGCTTATGGGCTAACGGATTCAATGAGCAGTTCTTC.

The V gene is TRBV5-6, the J gene TRBJ2-2, with 15 bases lining up with TRBD2. The germline CDR1 and CDR2 sequences are SGHDT and YYEEEE. With V trimmed by 1 base and J by 4 bases, 2 bases remained unmatched. CDR3 length equals 17 residues. CDR3 DNA sequence: TGTGCCAGCAGCTTGAGGACTAGCGGGGGGGCCACCGGGGAGCTGTTTTTT. It codes for CASSLRTSGGATGELFF.

This clonotype was seen repeatedly, ten times or more. The CDR3 reads CASARLNSPLHF. The CDR3, as DNA: TGTGCCAGTGCTCGCCTGAATTCACCCCTCCACTTT. The chain combines TRBV12-3 or TRBV12-4 with TRBJ1-6; D is undetermined. The CDR3 loop spans 12 amino acids. V lost 9 bases, J lost 7 bases, and 10 bases lay in between.

At least ten counts were recorded for this clonotype. The CDR3 here is CASSQPPLVDGYTF. The CDR3 DNA reads as TGTGCCAGTAGCCAACCCCCCTTGGTGGATGGCTACACCTTC. The chain carries TRBV19 and TRBJ1-2; D gene uncertain. This CDR3 is built from 14 residues. The germline CDR1 and CDR2 sequences are LNHDA and SQIVND (reference sequence). V lost 6 bases, J lost 6 bases, and 17 bases lay in between.

This clonotype came up a few times. The chain links TRBV5-1 to TRBJ2-5, with D possibly matching TRBD1 (5 bases). The CDR3 has 17 residues. Germline values: CDR1 SGHRS, CDR2 YFSETQ. V was clipped by 4 bases and J by 2 bases, with 21 bases between them. The CDR3 sequence is CASSHPATIRQQETQYF. The CDR3 DNA reads as TGCGCCAGCAGCCACCCCGCAACTATTAGACAGCAAGAGACCCAGTACTTC.

CDR3 residues: CASSIDPPLAGGPADTQYF. The CDR3 nucleotides read TGTGCCAGTAGTATAGATCCCCCTCTAGCGGGGGGGCCGGCAGATACGCAGTATTTT. This chain connects TRBV19 to TRBJ2-3; 12 bases line up with TRBD2. The V and J ends lost 0 bases and 4 bases, in that order; junction bases with no gene match: 11. CDR3 length: 19 residues. Germline V gene data show CDR1 as LNHDA and CDR2 as SQIVND (reference sequence).

This CDR3 is CASSAGVMRPSNEKLFF. The CDR3 DNA sequence: TGTGCCAGCAGTGCTGGGGTAATGAGGCCCTCTAATGAAAAACTGTTTTTT. This chain connects TRBV2 to TRBJ1-4; D ambiguous. The CDR3 extends over 17 amino acids. Trimming took 4 bases from V and 3 from J, leaving 18 bases between them. The germline V gene has CDR1 SNHLY and CDR2 FYNNEI.

The gene calls are TRBV20-1 and TRBJ1-5; D remains ambiguous. Per germline, CDR1 DFQATT and CDR2 SNEGSKA (reference sequence). The CDR3 is made up of 12 amino acids. V dropped 7 bases and J dropped 4 bases, with 11 bases sitting between them. CDR3: CSVSRGNQPQHF. The CDR3 nucleotides are TGCAGTGTAAGCCGGGGTAATCAGCCCCAGCATTTT.